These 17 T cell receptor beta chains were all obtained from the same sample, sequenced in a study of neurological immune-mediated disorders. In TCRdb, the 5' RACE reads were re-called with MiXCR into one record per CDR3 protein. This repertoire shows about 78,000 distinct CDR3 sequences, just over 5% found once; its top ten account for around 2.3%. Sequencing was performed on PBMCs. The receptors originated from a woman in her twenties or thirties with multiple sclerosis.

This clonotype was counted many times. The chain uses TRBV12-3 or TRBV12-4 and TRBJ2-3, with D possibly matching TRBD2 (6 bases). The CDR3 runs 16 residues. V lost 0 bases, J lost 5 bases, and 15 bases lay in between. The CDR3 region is CASSLAGMSGRDTQYF. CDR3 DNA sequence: TGTGCCAGCAGTTTAGCGGGGATGTCCGGGAGAGATACGCAGTATTTT.

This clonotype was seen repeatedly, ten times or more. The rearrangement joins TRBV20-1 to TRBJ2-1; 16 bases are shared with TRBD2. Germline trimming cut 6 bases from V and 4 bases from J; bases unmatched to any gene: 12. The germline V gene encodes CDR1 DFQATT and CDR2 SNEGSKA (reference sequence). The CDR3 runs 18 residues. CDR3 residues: CSAIVPGLAGGLYNEQFF. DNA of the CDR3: TGCAGTGCCATCGTTCCGGGACTAGCGGGGGGGCTGTACAATGAGCAGTTCTTC.

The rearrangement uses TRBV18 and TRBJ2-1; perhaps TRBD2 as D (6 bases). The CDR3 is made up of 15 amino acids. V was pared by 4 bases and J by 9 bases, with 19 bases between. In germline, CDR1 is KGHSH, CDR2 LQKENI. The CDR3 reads CASSQPSGEFGEQFF. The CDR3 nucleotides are TGTGCCAGCTCACAACCGTCGGGAGAGTTCGGTGAGCAGTTCTTC. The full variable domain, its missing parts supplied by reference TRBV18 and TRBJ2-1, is NAGVMQNPRHLVRRRGQEARLRCSPMKGHSHVYWYRQLPEEGLKFMVYLQKENIIDESGMPKERFSAEFPKEGPSILRIQQVVRGDSAAYFCASSQPSGEFGEQFFGPGTRLTVL.

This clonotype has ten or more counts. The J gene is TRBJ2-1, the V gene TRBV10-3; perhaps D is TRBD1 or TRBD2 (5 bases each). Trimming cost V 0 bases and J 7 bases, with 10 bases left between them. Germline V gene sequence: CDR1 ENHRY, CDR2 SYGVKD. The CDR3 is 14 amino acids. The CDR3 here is CAISESRGVNEQFF. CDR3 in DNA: TGTGCCATCAGTGAGTCGCGAGGGGTTAATGAGCAGTTCTTC.

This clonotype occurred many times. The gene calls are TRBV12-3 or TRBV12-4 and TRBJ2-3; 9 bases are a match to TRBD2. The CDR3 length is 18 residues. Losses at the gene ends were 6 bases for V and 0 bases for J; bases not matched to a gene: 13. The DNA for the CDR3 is TGTGCCAGCAGCTACCTTAGCGGGGGATCCTCTAGCACAGATACGCAGTATTTT. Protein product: CASSYLSGGSSSTDTQYF.

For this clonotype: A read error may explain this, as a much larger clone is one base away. CDR3 region: CSDGGIEGDTQYF. The DNA of the CDR3 is TGCAGTGACGGCGGGATCGAGGGAGATACGCAGTATTTT. The chain is built from TRBV20-1 and TRBJ2-3, with TRBD2 as a possible D gene (6 bases). The V gene lost 7 bases and the J gene lost 5 bases, with 16 bases spanning the gap. The CDR3 has 13 residues. The germline V gene has CDR1 DFQATT and CDR2 SNEGSKA (reference sequence).

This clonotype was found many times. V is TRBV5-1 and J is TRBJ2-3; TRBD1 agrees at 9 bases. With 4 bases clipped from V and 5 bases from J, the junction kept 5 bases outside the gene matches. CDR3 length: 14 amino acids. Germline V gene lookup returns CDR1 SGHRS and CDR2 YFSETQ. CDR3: CASSTRGQGDTQYF. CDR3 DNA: TGCGCCAGCAGCACCAGGGGACAGGGAGATACGCAGTATTTT.

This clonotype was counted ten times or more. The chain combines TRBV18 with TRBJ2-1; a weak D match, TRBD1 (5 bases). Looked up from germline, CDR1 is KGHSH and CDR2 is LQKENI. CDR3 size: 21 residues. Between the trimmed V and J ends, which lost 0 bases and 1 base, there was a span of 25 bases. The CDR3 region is CASSPPDRQGRTRRSYNEQFF. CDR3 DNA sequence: TGTGCCAGCTCACCACCGGATCGGCAGGGAAGGACCAGGAGATCCTACAATGAGCAGTTCTTC.

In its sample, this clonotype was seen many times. The CDR3 coding sequence is TGTGCCAGCAGTTTAATCCGGGCAGCCTACAATGAGCAGTTCTTC. Its protein is CASSLIRAAYNEQFF. The V call is TRBV27, the J call TRBJ2-1; D gene unclear. This CDR3 has 15 residues. V lost 2 bases to trimming and J lost 2 bases, with 10 bases between them. Germline-derived CDR1 and CDR2 are MNHEY and SMNVEV (reference sequence).

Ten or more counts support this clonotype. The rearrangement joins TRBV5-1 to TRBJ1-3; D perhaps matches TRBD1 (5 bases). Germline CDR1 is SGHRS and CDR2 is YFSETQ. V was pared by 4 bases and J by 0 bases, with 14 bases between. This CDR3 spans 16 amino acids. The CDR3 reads CASSPRAGLSGNTIYF. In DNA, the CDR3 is TGCGCCAGCAGCCCCCGGGCGGGACTCTCTGGAAACACCATATATTTT.

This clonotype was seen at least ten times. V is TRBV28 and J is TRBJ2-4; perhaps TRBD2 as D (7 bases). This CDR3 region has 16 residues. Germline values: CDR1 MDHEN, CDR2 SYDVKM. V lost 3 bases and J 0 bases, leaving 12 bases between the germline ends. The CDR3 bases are TGTGCCAGCAGTTTTCAAGGGGGGGGAGCCAAAAACATTCAGTACTTC. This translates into CASSFQGGGAKNIQYF. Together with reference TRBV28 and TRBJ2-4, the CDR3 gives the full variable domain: DVKVTQSSRYLVKRTGEKVFLECVQDMDHENMFWYRQDPGLGLRLIYFSYDVKMKEKGDIPEGYSVSREKKERFSLILESASTNQTSMYLCASSFQGGGAKNIQYFGAGTRLSVL.

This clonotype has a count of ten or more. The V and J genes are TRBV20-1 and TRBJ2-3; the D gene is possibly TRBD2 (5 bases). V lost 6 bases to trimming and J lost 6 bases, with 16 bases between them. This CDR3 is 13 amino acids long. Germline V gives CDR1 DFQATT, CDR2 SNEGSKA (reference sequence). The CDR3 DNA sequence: TGCAGTGCGCCCGGACTGCTGCGGGATACGCAGTATTTT. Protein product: CSAPGLLRDTQYF.

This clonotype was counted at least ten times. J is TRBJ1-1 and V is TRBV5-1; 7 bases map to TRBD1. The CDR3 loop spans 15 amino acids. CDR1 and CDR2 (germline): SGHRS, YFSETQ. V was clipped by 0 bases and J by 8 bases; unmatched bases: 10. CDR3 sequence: CASSLVPGTDQEAFF. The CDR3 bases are TGCGCCAGCAGCTTGGTCCCAGGGACAGATCAAGAAGCTTTCTTT. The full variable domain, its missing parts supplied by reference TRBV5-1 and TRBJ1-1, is KAGVTQTPRYLIKTRGQQVTLSCSPISGHRSVSWYQQTPGQGLQFLFEYFSETQRNKGNFPGRFSGRQFSNSRSEMNVSTLELGDSALYLCASSLVPGTDQEAFFGQGTRLTVV.

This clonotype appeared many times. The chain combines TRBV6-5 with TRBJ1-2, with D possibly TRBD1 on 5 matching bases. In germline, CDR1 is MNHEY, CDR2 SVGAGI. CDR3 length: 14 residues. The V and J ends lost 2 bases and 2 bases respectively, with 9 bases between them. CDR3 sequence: CASSYGWGNYGYTF. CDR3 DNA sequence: TGTGCCAGCAGTTACGGGTGGGGCAACTATGGCTACACCTTC.

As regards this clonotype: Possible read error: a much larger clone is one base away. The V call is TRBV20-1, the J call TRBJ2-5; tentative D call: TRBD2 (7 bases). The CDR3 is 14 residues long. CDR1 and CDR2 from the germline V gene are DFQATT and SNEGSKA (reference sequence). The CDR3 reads CSARWGGQRETKYF. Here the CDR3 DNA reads TGCAGTGCTAGATGGGGGGGACAAAGGGAGACCAAGTACTTC.

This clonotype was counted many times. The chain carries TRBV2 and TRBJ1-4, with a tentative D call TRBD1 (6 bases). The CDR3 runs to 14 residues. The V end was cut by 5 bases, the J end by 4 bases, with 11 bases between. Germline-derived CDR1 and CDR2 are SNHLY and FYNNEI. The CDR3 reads CASSTGQRNEKLFF. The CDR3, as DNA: TGTGCCAGCAGTACTGGACAGCGTAATGAAAAACTGTTTTTT.

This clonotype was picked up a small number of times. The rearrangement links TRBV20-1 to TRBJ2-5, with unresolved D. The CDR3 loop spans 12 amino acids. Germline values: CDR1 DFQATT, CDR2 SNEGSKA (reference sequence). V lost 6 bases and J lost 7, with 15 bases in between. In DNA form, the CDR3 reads TGCAGTGCGGACCATCAATCGGGGACCCAGTACTTC. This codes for CSADHQSGTQYF.